This T cell receptor beta chain was found in a study of T cell repertoires in cytomegalovirus infection (dated by TCRdb to between 2017 and 2020). The study in broad terms: Because public TCR beta signatures pointed to carriage of CMV infection together with the matching HLA type, the HLA type of each donor mattered for the analysis.

In its sample, this clonotype was seen a few times. This receptor's antigen is unknown. One base away there is no much larger clone; base qualities are not given. The run used an Illumina HiSeq 1500. TCRdb applied fastp at Q25 and MiXCR to the public reads, then kept only in-frame beta chains. CDR3 protein sequences are deduplicated, and each keeps its most common genes and DNA. In all, the sample holds 290,000 or so distinct CDR3 sequences, and 9.6% of those were seen once. Less than 3% of the sample lies in the top ten. Overall results and qualifications from the work: Cumulative frequency of public TCR beta family members discriminated carriers of CMV infection plus the relevant HLA type in this cohort and an independent approximately 370-donor cohort. The ex vivo response was dominated by HLA-C-restricted CMV-specific TCR beta clonotypes, and the single most frequent clonotype in two of eight donors was supplied by these HLA-C-restricted clonotypes.

CDR1 and CDR2 (MNHEY, SVGAGI) derive from the germline V gene. Reading from cysteine to phenylalanine, the CDR3 counts 20 amino acids. The DNA shown is the 60-base CDR3, in frame from base 1. V is clipped by 0 bases and J by 0 bases, and the sequence between their germline boundaries is 18 bases long. The chain uses TRBV6-5 and TRBJ2-6, with no confidently assigned D gene. This TCR derives from a human donor in good health (CMV status not recorded). Some clones in this sample may be carry-over from other donors' samples. Sequencing was done on a sample of PBMCs. The CDR3 region: CASSYSIPGSFSSGANVLTF. The DNA sequence reads TGTGCCAGCAGTTACTCGATTCCAGGAAGCTTTAGCTCTGGGGCCAACGTCCTGACTTTC.